This record concerns one T cell receptor (beta chain) sequence. Profiled with immunoSEQ multiplex PCR; TCRdb holds only in-frame clones, not every one. In the table there are approximately 2,000,000 clones, around 93% of which are singletons. These data belong to a study of shared clonotypes between healthy human individuals. Study in general: Donors consisted of two women and three men between 18 and 49. Donors had three CD4 naive, three CD4 memory, two CD8 naive and one CD8 memory plate apiece.

In the naive CD8 group, cells lacked CD45RO and were positively selected for CCR7, so terminally differentiated effector memory CD45RA+ cells were left out. Recent vaccinations or acute infections were absent in the healthy HIV-negative adult donors. The sequenced material came from naive CD8+ T cells from PBMCs. This TCR derives from a man aged 18 to 35 in good health. Some clones in this sample may be carry-over from other donors' samples.

Here the CDR3 DNA reads TGTGCCAGCAAGGGGCCCGGACTAGCGGATCTTACCTACGAGCAGTACTTC. Protein sequence: CASKGPGLADLTYEQYF. The genes are TRBV28 and TRBJ2-7; 10 positions agree with TRBD2. The CDR3 is 17 amino acids. Germline V lookup: CDR1 MDHEN, CDR2 SYDVKM. V lost 7 bases to trimming and J lost 2 bases; unmatched junction nucleotides: 14.